These 20 T cell receptor beta chains were all obtained from the same sample, sequenced in a study of beta chain features in type 1 diabetes (dated by TCRdb to between 2018 and 2020). Findings and caveats that apply to the study as a whole: Type 1 diabetes patients showed a moderate but significant shortening of TCRB CDR3 length in all four CD4+ subsets.

Their antigens remain unidentified. To prepare the library, the immunoSEQ multiplex PCR assay was applied. The High Capacity cDNA Reverse Transcription Kit was used to reverse transcribe all of the isolated RNA, meaning that expressed TCRB transcripts were what got sequenced. TCRdb's version of the immuneACCESS table is confined to in-frame rearrangements and falls short of the full clone set. An unresolved V gene accounts for under half of the shortfall where checked; the remainder is of unknown origin. This sample has approximately 260,000 clones in its table, and roughly 22% of those were observed once. The top ten hold 0.028% of the sample. Specimen: naive CD4+ T cells from blood. The cell subset or site label, as the study defines it: true naive CD4+ T cells. The receptors were sampled from a woman between 35 and 50 years old with type 1 diabetes.

The V and J genes are TRBV28 and TRBJ2-7, with 9 nucleotides matching TRBD1. Per the germline V gene, CDR1 is MDHEN and CDR2 is SYDVKM. V lost 8 bases, J lost 2 bases, and 10 bases stayed unmatched. CDR3 length equals 15 residues. The DNA of the CDR3 is TGTGCCAGCCAAGGGACAGGGAACGACCCCTACGAGCAGTACTTC. Residues: CASQGTGNDPYEQYF.

This clone appeared a few times. CDR3 nucleotide sequence: TGTGCCAGCAGCTTACACCCGGTGAACTATGGCTACACCTTC. The encoded protein is CASSLHPVNYGYTF. The gene calls are TRBV7-3 and TRBJ1-2; D uncertain. This CDR3 region has 14 residues. The V end lost 2 bases, the J end lost 2 bases, and 9 bases lay between the germline ends. The germline CDR1 and CDR2 sequences are SGHTA and FQGTGA.

V is TRBV2 and J is TRBJ2-1; D may be TRBD2 (6 bases). V was pared by 3 bases and J by 10 bases, with 16 bases between. This CDR3 has 14 residues. Germline CDR1 and CDR2: SNHLY and FYNNEI. The CDR3 coding sequence is TGTGCCAGCAGTGAGTTGTCGGAGGGGACGGAGCAGTTCTTC. This gives the protein CASSELSEGTEQFF.

The J gene is TRBJ1-1, the V gene TRBV5-6; weak D call: TRBD1 (5 bases). CDR3 length: 11 amino acids. V shed 6 bases and J shed 7 bases, with 10 bases lying between them. The germline V gene has CDR1 SGHDT and CDR2 YYEEEE. CDR3 DNA sequence: TGTGCCAGCAACCTCGACAGTGAAGCTTTCTTT. Its protein is CASNLDSEAFF.

This clone was seen a few times. J is TRBJ2-7 and V is TRBV6-5; 10 bases agree with TRBD1. V gave up 8 bases and J gave up 2 bases; unmatched junction bases: 3. Looked up from germline, CDR1 is MNHEY and CDR2 is SVGAGI. CDR3 length equals 13 residues. CDR3 nucleotide sequence: TGTGCCAGCCTAGGGACAGGGGCCTACGAGCAGTACTTC. The encoded protein is CASLGTGAYEQYF.

The sample holds a few counts of this clone. The genes are TRBV19 and TRBJ2-3; D is unresolved. CDR3 length: 15 amino acids. V was trimmed by 3 bases and J by 2 bases, leaving 12 bases between them. CDR1 and CDR2 from the germline V gene are LNHDA and SQIVND (reference sequence). DNA for the CDR3: TGTGCCAGTAGTATGTCCCAGTCGTTCACAGATACGCAGTATTTT. Its protein product is CASSMSQSFTDTQYF.

This clone was seen only once. The rearrangement uses TRBV7-3 and TRBJ1-6; a possible D gene is TRBD1 (5 bases). CDR1 is SGHTA and CDR2 is FQGTGA in the germline V gene. The CDR3 length is 16 residues. Trimming shortened V by 5 bases and J by 5 bases, and 16 bases separated the two germline ends. The CDR3 spells CASSVEGRGNNSPLHF. CDR3 DNA sequence: TGTGCCAGCAGCGTAGAGGGGAGGGGAAATAATTCACCCCTCCACTTT.

This clone showed up just a few times. This chain uses TRBV7-9 with TRBJ1-2, with TRBD1 identical over 8 bases. In germline, CDR1 is SEHNR, CDR2 FQNEAQ (reference sequence). V was pared by 0 bases and J by 5 bases, with 8 bases of the junction left unmatched. CDR3 length: 16 amino acids. The DNA for the CDR3 is TGTGCCAGCAGCTTAGCGCTGGGTACAGGGGGTTATGGCTACACCTTC. Translating it yields CASSLALGTGGYGYTF. The full variable domain, rest sourced from reference TRBV7-9 and TRBJ1-2, is DTGVSQNPRHKITKRGQNVTFRCDPISEHNRLYWYRQTLGQGPEFLTYFQNEAQLEKSRLLSDRFSAERPKGSFSTLEIQRTEQGDSAMYLCASSLALGTGGYGYTFGSGTRLTVV.

The chain links TRBV28 to TRBJ2-5, with D tentatively TRBD1 (5 bases). The germline gives CDR1 MDHEN, CDR2 SYDVKM. V was pared by 2 bases and J by 5 bases, with 15 bases between. This CDR3 contains 15 residues. CDR3 in DNA: TGTGCCAGCAGTTTAGTGGGTCAGGGCGGCGAGACCCAGTACTTC. This codes for CASSLVGQGGETQYF.

The chain has TRBV4-3 and TRBJ1-4; TRBD1 aligns across 9 bases. The CDR3 totals 15 residues. Per germline, CDR1 LGHNA and CDR2 YSLEER. Trimming took 1 base from V and 8 from J; bases not matched to a gene: 5. The CDR3 bases are TGCGCCAGCAGCCAAGGAGGGACAGGGTGGGAAAAACTGTTTTTT. Encoded protein: CASSQGGTGWEKLFF.

J is TRBJ2-1 and V is TRBV28, with no clear D. Trimming removed 3 bases at V and 0 bases at J, with 9 bases between. Germline CDR1 is MDHEN and CDR2 is SYDVKM. CDR3 length equals 15 residues. The CDR3 DNA sequence: TGTGCCAGCAGTTTGCCCTTGCGCTCCTACAATGAGCAGTTCTTC. Encoded protein: CASSLPLRSYNEQFF.

The rearrangement joins TRBV6-6 to TRBJ2-3; TRBD1 agrees at 8 bases. Germline CDR1 reads MNHNY; CDR2 reads SVGAGI (reference sequence). V gave up 6 bases and J gave up 0 bases; unmatched junction bases: 8. This CDR3 has 16 residues. CDR3 amino acids: CASSTGTGLSTDTQYF. The CDR3 region has the DNA TGTGCCAGCAGCACCGGGACAGGTCTTAGCACAGATACGCAGTATTTT.

This clone has just a few counts. J is TRBJ1-2 and V is TRBV29-1, with 7 bases lining up with TRBD1. V lost 1 base, J lost 10 bases, and 9 bases stayed unmatched. Germline lookup yields CDR1 SQVTM and CDR2 ANQGSEA. The CDR3 extends over 13 amino acids. The CDR3 here is CSVEGQGTVSYTF. The DNA of the CDR3 is TGCAGCGTTGAAGGACAGGGAACAGTGTCCTACACCTTC.

V is TRBV9 and J is TRBJ2-3, with TRBD1 as a possible D gene (5 bases). CDR1 and CDR2 from the germline V gene are SGDLS and YYNGEE. This CDR3 contains 12 residues. Trimming cost V 3 bases and J 3 bases, with 5 bases left between them. This CDR3 reads CASSEGTDTQYF. Written as DNA, the CDR3 is TGTGCCAGCAGCGAGGGGACAGATACGCAGTATTTT.

This clone was counted once. The chain uses TRBV9 and TRBJ2-4, with a possible D match to TRBD1 (8 bases). V gave up 3 bases and J gave up 8 bases, with 15 bases separating them. This CDR3 spans 14 amino acids. Germline values: CDR1 SGDLS, CDR2 YYNGEE. CDR3 coding DNA: TGTGCCAGCAGCGGACTACAGGGGGGGTACATTCAGTACTTC. Its protein product is CASSGLQGGYIQYF.

This clone was detected a few times. The chain has TRBV30 and TRBJ2-7; TRBD1 aligns across 9 bases. Germline loops: CDR1 GTSNPN, CDR2 SVGIG (reference sequence). V lost 3 bases to trimming and J lost 2 bases; unmatched junction nucleotides: 11. This CDR3 spans 16 amino acids. The CDR3 is CAWSLQGTGRTYEQYF. Here the CDR3 DNA reads TGTGCCTGGAGCCTCCAGGGGACAGGGCGGACCTACGAGCAGTACTTC.

This clone was found a few times. This chain links TRBV19 with TRBJ1-2, with D perhaps TRBD1 (5 bases). Germline CDR1 is LNHDA and CDR2 is SQIVND (reference sequence). The CDR3 runs 13 residues. V lost 6 bases, J lost 8 bases, and 16 bases lay in between. The CDR3 sequence is CASRNGGGSGYTF. CDR3 nucleotide sequence: TGTGCCAGTAGAAACGGCGGGGGTTCAGGCTACACCTTC. Full variable domain (remainder filled in from reference TRBV19 and TRBJ1-2): DGGITQSPKYLFRKEGQNVTLSCEQNLNHDAMYWYRQDPGQGLRLIYYSQIVNDFQKGDIAEGYSVSREKKESFPLTVTSAQKNPTAFYLCASRNGGGSGYTFGSGTRLTVV.

The chain links TRBV7-9 to TRBJ2-2; D is perhaps TRBD2 (6 bases). The V end lost 6 bases, the J end lost 5 bases, and 22 bases lay between the germline ends. This CDR3 region has 17 residues. Germline assignment: CDR1 SEHNR and CDR2 FQNEAQ (reference sequence). The CDR3 DNA sequence: TGTGCCAGCAGAACCCCCGGGACTCACGAGGGGACCGGGGAGCTGTTTTTT. Translation: CASRTPGTHEGTGELFF.

This clone was counted only a few times. The rearrangement uses TRBV5-6 and TRBJ1-1; the D is unclear. Germline CDR1 is SGHDT and CDR2 is YYEEEE. V lost 0 bases to trimming and J lost 9 bases, with 12 bases between them. The CDR3 runs 13 residues. CDR3 protein: CASSLVASNQAFF. In nucleotides, the CDR3 is TGTGCCAGCAGCTTGGTGGCAAGTAATCAAGCTTTCTTT.

This clone was observed a handful of times. The chain couples TRBV4-1 to TRBJ2-7, with no clear D. The germline V gene has CDR1 MGHRA and CDR2 YSYEKL. The CDR3 runs 11 residues. Trimming cost V 0 bases and J 6 bases, with 3 bases left between them. The CDR3 reads CASSQEAEQYF. CDR3 bases: TGCGCCAGCAGCCAAGAAGCCGAGCAGTACTTC.